The 2 T cell receptor beta chains listed next were all sequenced from one sample in a study of T cells in Graves' hyperthyroidism and ophthalmopathy. Amplified regions were TCR beta CDR3 sequences from RNA transcripts. The primer set for the first-round RT-PCR of the TCR CDR3 was HTBI. A single record per CDR3 protein comes from TCRdb applying MiXCR to the multiplex PCR reads. This table has some 700,000 distinct CDR3 sequences, 17% appearing once. Sequenced: blood. Every receptor here comes from a man aged 45-60 years with Graves' hyperthyroidism.

This chain joins TRBV19 and TRBJ2-1, with TRBD2 identical over 8 bases. This CDR3 has 16 residues. Germline V CDR1 and CDR2: LNHDA, SQIVND (reference sequence). Trimming removed 3 bases from V and 5 bases from J; junction bases left unmatched: 9. For the CDR3, the DNA is TGTGCCAGTAGTATTTTGGGCGGGAGGTCACACAATGAGCAGTTCTTC. It encodes CASSILGGRSHNEQFF.

V is TRBV5-1 and J is TRBJ2-1; either TRBD1 or TRBD2 may fit D (5 bases each). The CDR3 contains 15 residues. V shed 3 bases and J shed 3 bases, with 13 bases lying between them. CDR1 SGHRS and CDR2 YFSETQ come from the germline V gene. CDR3 loop: CASSSQWGSYNEQFF. In DNA, the CDR3 is TGCGCCAGCAGCTCCCAGTGGGGGAGCTACAATGAGCAGTTCTTC. Drawing the rest from reference TRBV5-1 and TRBJ2-1, the complete variable domain is KAGVTQTPRYLIKTRGQQVTLSCSPISGHRSVSWYQQTPGQGLQFLFEYFSETQRNKGNFPGRFSGRQFSNSRSEMNVSTLELGDSALYLCASSSQWGSYNEQFFGPGTRLTVL.